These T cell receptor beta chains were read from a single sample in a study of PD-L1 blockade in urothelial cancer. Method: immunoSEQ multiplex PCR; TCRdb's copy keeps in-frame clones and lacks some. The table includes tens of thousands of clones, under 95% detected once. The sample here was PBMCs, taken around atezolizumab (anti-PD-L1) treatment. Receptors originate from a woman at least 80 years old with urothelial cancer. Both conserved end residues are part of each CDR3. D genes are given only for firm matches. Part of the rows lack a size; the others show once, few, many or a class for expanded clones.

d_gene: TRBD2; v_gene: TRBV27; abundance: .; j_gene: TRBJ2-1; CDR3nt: TGTGCCAGCACAGCTAGCGGGAGTAACAATGAGCAGTTCTTC; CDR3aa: CASTASGSNNEQFF
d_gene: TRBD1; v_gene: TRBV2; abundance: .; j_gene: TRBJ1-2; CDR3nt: TGTGCCAGCAGTTCTACAGGGGGGAACTATGGCTACACCTTC; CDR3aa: CASSSTGGNYGYTF
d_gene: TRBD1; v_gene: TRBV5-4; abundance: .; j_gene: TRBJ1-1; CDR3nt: TGTGCCAGCAGCCTCCTGGACAGGAGGAACACTGAAGCTTTCTTT; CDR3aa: CASSLLDRRNTEAFF
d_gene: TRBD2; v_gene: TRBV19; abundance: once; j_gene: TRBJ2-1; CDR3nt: TGTGCCAGTAGTCTCCGGACTAGTTACAATGAGCAGTTCTTC; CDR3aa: CASSLRTSYNEQFF
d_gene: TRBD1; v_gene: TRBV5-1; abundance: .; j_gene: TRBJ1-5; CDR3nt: TGCGCCAGCAGCTTGGGGACAGGGACCAATCAGCCCCAGCATTTT; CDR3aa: CASSLGTGTNQPQHF
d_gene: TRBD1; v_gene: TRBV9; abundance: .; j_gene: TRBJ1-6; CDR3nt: TGTGCCAGCAGCGATACAGGGGGCTCCTATAATTCACCCCTCCACTTT; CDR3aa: CASSDTGGSYNSPLHF
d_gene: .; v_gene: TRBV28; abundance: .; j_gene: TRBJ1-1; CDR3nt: TGTGCCAGCAGCCAGAACACTGAAGCTTTCTTT; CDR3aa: CASSQNTEAFF
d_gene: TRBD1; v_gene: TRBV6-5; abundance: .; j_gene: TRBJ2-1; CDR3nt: TGTGCCAGCAGTTACTCCCGACAGGGGAAGAATGAGCAGTTCTTC; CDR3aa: CASSYSRQGKNEQFF
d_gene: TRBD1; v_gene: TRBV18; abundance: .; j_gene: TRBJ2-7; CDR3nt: TGTGCCAGCTCATCGACCGGGACAGGCACCTACGAGCAGTACTTC; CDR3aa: CASSSTGTGTYEQYF
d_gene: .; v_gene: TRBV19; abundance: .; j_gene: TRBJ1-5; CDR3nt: TGTGCCAGTAGTATCGGTCGGAGTCAGCCCCAGCATTTT; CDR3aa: CASSIGRSQPQHF
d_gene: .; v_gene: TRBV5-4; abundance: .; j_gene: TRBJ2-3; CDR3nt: TGTGCCAGCAGCTTGCAGGGTACAGATACGCAGTATTTT; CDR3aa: CASSLQGTDTQYF
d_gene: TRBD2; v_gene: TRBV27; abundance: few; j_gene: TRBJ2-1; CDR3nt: TGTGCCAGCCACACTAGCGGGAGGTACAATGAGCAGTTCTTC; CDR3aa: CASHTSGRYNEQFF
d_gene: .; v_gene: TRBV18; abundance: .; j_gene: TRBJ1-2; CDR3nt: TGTGCCAGCTCACCTTCCGGGCAGGGCTATGGCTACACCTTC; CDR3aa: CASSPSGQGYGYTF
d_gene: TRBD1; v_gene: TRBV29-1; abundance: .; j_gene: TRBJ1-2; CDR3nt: TGCAGCGCCGAGCAGGGGGCGCACTATGGCTACACCTTC; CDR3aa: CSAEQGAHYGYTF
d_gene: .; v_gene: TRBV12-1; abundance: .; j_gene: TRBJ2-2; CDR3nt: TGTGCCAGCAGCGCCCCGGGACTAGCGGGAGGAAAGACCGGGGAGCTGTTTTTT; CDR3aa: CASSAPGLAGGKTGELFF
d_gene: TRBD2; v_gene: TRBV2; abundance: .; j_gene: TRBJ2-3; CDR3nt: TGTGCCACTGGTAGGGAGGGCCCAGATACGCAGTATTTT; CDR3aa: CATGREGPDTQYF
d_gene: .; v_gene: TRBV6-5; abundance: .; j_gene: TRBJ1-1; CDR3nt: TGTGCCAGCAGACCCTCAGGCCAGAACACTGAAGCTTTCTTT; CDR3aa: CASRPSGQNTEAFF
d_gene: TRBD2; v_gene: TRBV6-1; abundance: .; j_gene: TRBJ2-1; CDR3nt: TGTGCCAGCAGTGTCCGGGGAAGACTAGCGGGAATGAGGAATGAGCAGTTCTTC; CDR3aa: CASSVRGRLAGMRNEQFF
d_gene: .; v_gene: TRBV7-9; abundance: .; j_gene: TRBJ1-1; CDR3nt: TGTGCCAGCAGTTATTTGGAGACTGAAGCTTTCTTT; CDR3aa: CASSYLETEAFF
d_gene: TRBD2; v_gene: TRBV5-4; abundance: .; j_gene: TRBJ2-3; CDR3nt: TGTGCCCCGGGCGGGAGACTAAGGGATACGCAGTATTTT; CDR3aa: CAPGGRLRDTQYF
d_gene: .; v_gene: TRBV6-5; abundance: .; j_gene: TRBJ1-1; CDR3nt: TGTGCCAGCACCCAACCGGGGGGGGATTCTGAAGCTTTCTTT; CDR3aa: CASTQPGGDSEAFF
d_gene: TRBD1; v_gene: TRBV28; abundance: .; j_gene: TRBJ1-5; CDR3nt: TGTGCCAGCAGTCCGGAGGTGTGGACAGGGAGCAATCAGCCCCAGCATTTT; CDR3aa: CASSPEVWTGSNQPQHF
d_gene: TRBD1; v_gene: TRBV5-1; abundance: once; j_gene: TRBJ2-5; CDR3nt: TGCGCCAGCAGCCCGTGGGACAGCTCAGGGGAGACCCAGTACTTC; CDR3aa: CASSPWDSSGETQYF
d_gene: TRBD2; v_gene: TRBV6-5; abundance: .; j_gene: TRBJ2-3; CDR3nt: TGTGCCAGCAGGGGGGACTACACAGATACGCAGTATTTT; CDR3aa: CASRGDYTDTQYF
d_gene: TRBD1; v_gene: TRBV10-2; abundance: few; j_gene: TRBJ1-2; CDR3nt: TGCGCCAGCAGGAAAGGACAGGTGTACAACTATGGCTACACCTTC; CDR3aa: CASRKGQVYNYGYTF
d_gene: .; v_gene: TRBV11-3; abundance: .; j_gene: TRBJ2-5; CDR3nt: TGTGCCAGCAGCGCAGGGGCCAGAACGTACCAAGAGACCCAGTACTTC; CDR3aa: CASSAGARTYQETQYF
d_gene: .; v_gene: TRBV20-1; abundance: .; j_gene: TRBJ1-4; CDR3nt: TGCAGTGGGGCCCTTAATGAAAAACTGTTTTTT; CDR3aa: CSGALNEKLFF